The 23 T cell receptor beta chains below all came from one sample that was sequenced in a study of CD8 T cells in Susac syndrome. Reverse transcription of about 0.5 to 1 ug RNA was carried out with random hexamers. A single record per CDR3 protein comes from TCRdb applying MiXCR to the immunoSEQ multiplex PCR reads. The sample records around 200,000 distinct CDR3 sequences, approximately 95% being singletons. What was sequenced was CD4+ T cells from PBMCs. The receptors here all came from a human donor with multiple sclerosis.

The CDR3 reads CASSLGGTSEETQYF. The CDR3 nucleotides read TGTGCCAGCAGCCTGGGAGGGACTAGTGAAGAGACCCAGTACTTC. This sequence joins TRBV12-3 or TRBV12-4 and TRBJ2-5, with 8 bases aligning to TRBD2. This CDR3 comprises 15 residues. The trim removed 6 bases at V and 3 bases at J, leaving 9 bases unmatched.

The V and J genes are TRBV15 and TRBJ2-7; D is perhaps TRBD1 (6 bases). The CDR3 has 15 residues. The germline V gene encodes CDR1 LNHNV and CDR2 YYDKDF (reference sequence). Trimming removed 0 bases at V and 3 bases at J, with 12 bases between. CDR3 bases: TGTGCCACCAGCAGAGACCGAACAGGGTTCTACGAGCAGTACTTC. Encoded protein: CATSRDRTGFYEQYF.

This chain links TRBV7-3 with TRBJ2-3; 8 bases agree with TRBD2. This CDR3 region has 16 residues. The ends lost 0 bases at V and 5 bases at J; junction bases unmatched: 7. Germline V gene data show CDR1 as SGHTA and CDR2 as FQGTGA. This CDR3 reads CASSLTRSGGVDTQYF. The CDR3, as DNA: TGTGCCAGCAGCTTAACGCGGAGCGGGGGAGTAGATACGCAGTATTTT.

The chain employs TRBV29-1 and TRBJ1-1, with D possibly matching TRBD1 (5 bases). CDR1 and CDR2 from the germline V gene are SQVTM and ANQGSEA. Trimming took off 8 bases at V and 3 bases at J, with 16 bases between the two ends. The CDR3 totals 13 residues. Written as DNA, the CDR3 is TGCAGCCCCTCCAGAGGGGCGGACACTGAAGCTTTCTTT. This gives the protein CSPSRGADTEAFF.

V and J are TRBV6-5 and TRBJ1-6; no firm D call. This CDR3 has 15 residues. Trimming removed 0 bases from V and 8 bases from J, with 11 bases in between. Germline assignment: CDR1 MNHEY and CDR2 SVGAGI. The CDR3 loop reads CASSYSPGMDSPLHF. CDR3 nucleotides: TGTGCCAGCAGTTACTCTCCGGGAATGGATTCACCCCTCCACTTT.

J is TRBJ2-4 and V is TRBV14; D ambiguous. The germline CDR1 and CDR2 sequences are SGHDN and FVKESK. V lost 4 bases, J lost 6 bases, and 10 bases lay in between. This CDR3 contains 13 residues. CDR3 residues: CASSPTSPNIQYF. CDR3 DNA sequence: TGTGCCAGCAGCCCGACAAGTCCAAACATTCAGTACTTC.

The CDR3 loop is CASSPGLLTDTQYF. The CDR3, as DNA: TGTGCCAGCAGTCCGGGACTTCTCACAGATACGCAGTATTTT. The J gene is TRBJ2-3, the V gene TRBV27; D is possibly TRBD2 (6 bases). This CDR3 contains 14 residues. Deletions cut 5 bases from V and 2 bases from J, with 11 bases between. Germline V lookup: CDR1 MNHEY, CDR2 SMNVEV (reference sequence).

This sequence joins TRBV5-1 and TRBJ2-3; D perhaps matches TRBD1 (5 bases). Deletions cut 2 bases from V and 2 bases from J, with 9 bases between. The CDR3 is 14 residues long. CDR1 is SGHRS and CDR2 is YFSETQ in the germline V gene. The CDR3 is CASSFQGFTDTQYF. DNA for the CDR3: TGCGCCAGCAGCTTCCAGGGCTTCACAGATACGCAGTATTTT.

This chain uses TRBV7-9 with TRBJ1-5; the D is unclear. The CDR3 length is 16 residues. V was shortened by 6 bases and J by 0 bases, with 15 bases between the two germline ends. Germline lookup yields CDR1 SEHNR and CDR2 FQNEAQ (reference sequence). Here the CDR3 DNA reads TGTGCCAGCAGTCAAGACCGCTTACTTAGCAATCAGCCCCAGCATTTT. Encoded protein: CASSQDRLLSNQPQHF.

The chain joins TRBV3-1 to TRBJ2-7, with TRBD1 identical over 8 bases. The V gene's germline CDR1 is LGHDT and CDR2 YNNKEL (reference sequence). The CDR3 totals 14 residues. V gave up 0 bases and J gave up 7 bases; unmatched junction bases: 5. The CDR3 region is CASSQDLRTGEQYF. The DNA of the CDR3 is TGTGCCAGCAGCCAAGATCTCAGGACAGGGGAGCAGTACTTC.

The chain couples TRBV20-1 to TRBJ2-5; D possibly corresponds to TRBD1 (6 bases). The CDR3 is 14 amino acids. Trimming cost V 0 bases and J 4 bases, with 12 bases left between them. Germline V gene sequence: CDR1 DFQATT, CDR2 SNEGSKA (reference sequence). The CDR3 coding sequence is TGCAGTGCTAGAGAGAGGGGCAGGGGAGAGACCCAGTACTTC. Translation gives CSARERGRGETQYF.

The V and J genes are TRBV13 and TRBJ2-3; the D is unclear. CDR1 is PRHDT and CDR2 is FYEKMQ in the germline V gene (reference sequence). The CDR3 has 16 amino acids. The V end lost 5 bases, the J end lost 1 base, and 16 bases lay between the germline ends. The CDR3, as DNA: TGTGCCAGCAGCCCACCCGGATTTGGCGGCACAGATACGCAGTATTTT. Amino acid sequence: CASSPPGFGGTDTQYF.

The chain couples TRBV12-3 or TRBV12-4 to TRBJ1-6, with D perhaps matching TRBD1 (6 bases). V lost 6 bases and J lost 7, with 16 bases in between. The CDR3 has 15 residues. In DNA, the CDR3 is TGTGCCAGCAGCTTCTGGCCGGGGGCGAATTCACCCCTCCACTTT. Protein: CASSFWPGANSPLHF.

V is TRBV2 and J is TRBJ1-5, with 7 bases aligning to TRBD1. There are 12 residues in the CDR3. V trimming: 6 bases; J trimming: 6 bases; junction bases outside the gene matches: 2. Germline CDR1 and CDR2: SNHLY and FYNNEI. The CDR3 region has the DNA TGTGCCAGCAGGCAGGGGGTTCAGCCCCAGCATTTT. Translated, it gives CASRQGVQPQHF.

This chain joins TRBV5-1 and TRBJ1-5; 11 bases fit TRBD1. This CDR3 has 15 amino acids. CDR1 is SGHRS and CDR2 is YFSETQ in the germline V gene. After removal of 3 bases from V and 4 bases from J, the junction contained 3 bases not matched to a gene. CDR3 DNA sequence: TGCGCCAGCAGCTGGACAGGGGGCAGGAATCAGCCCCAGCATTTT. The encoded protein is CASSWTGGRNQPQHF.

V is TRBV5-4 and J is TRBJ2-3, with unresolved D. Looked up from germline, CDR1 is SGHNT and CDR2 is YYREEE (reference sequence). The CDR3 runs to 14 residues. The V end was cut by 3 bases, the J end by 2 bases, with 10 bases between. The CDR3 loop is CASSSTEVTDTQYF. The CDR3 DNA is TGTGCCAGCAGCTCTACCGAGGTCACAGATACGCAGTATTTT.

This chain connects TRBV29-1 to TRBJ2-5; 7 bases line up with TRBD1. The junction had 3 bases not matched to a gene; V was cut back by 7 bases and J by 4 bases. CDR1 SQVTM and CDR2 ANQGSEA come from the germline V gene. CDR3 length: 11 amino acids. CDR3 residues: CSGNRGETQYF. The DNA of the CDR3 is TGCAGCGGCAACAGGGGAGAGACCCAGTACTTC.

V is TRBV5-4 and J is TRBJ2-3; D unresolved. Germline V gene sequence: CDR1 SGHNT, CDR2 YYREEE (reference sequence). CDR3 length: 12 residues. V lost 0 bases and J 5 bases, leaving 4 bases between the germline ends. CDR3 nucleotides: TGTGCCAGCAGCTTGGATAGAGATACGCAGTATTTT. Its protein is CASSLDRDTQYF.

The chain joins TRBV5-6 to TRBJ2-2; D may be TRBD1 (6 bases). Trimming left V 4 bases short and J 6 bases short, with 16 bases between. The CDR3 sequence is 15 residues long. The V gene's germline CDR1 is SGHDT and CDR2 YYEEEE. The CDR3 sequence: CASSPGRGTAGELFF. Written as DNA, the CDR3 is TGTGCCAGCAGCCCTGGTAGGGGGACGGCCGGGGAGCTGTTTTTT.

The chain joins TRBV30 to TRBJ1-4; the D gene is possibly TRBD1 (6 bases). This CDR3 region has 14 residues. The V end lost 0 bases, the J end lost 7 bases, and 12 bases lay between the germline ends. The germline gives CDR1 GTSNPN, CDR2 SVGIG (reference sequence). In nucleotides, the CDR3 is TGTGCCTGGAGTGTAGGGGGGGCCGGTGAAAAACTGTTTTTT. This codes for CAWSVGGAGEKLFF.

This sequence joins TRBV5-4 and TRBJ2-3; D perhaps matches TRBD2 (6 bases). Trimming pared 4 bases from V and 2 bases from J, leaving 17 bases between. Germline lookup yields CDR1 SGHNT and CDR2 YYREEE (reference sequence). The CDR3 length is 16 residues. CDR3 residues: CASSARLLAITDTQYF. CDR3 nucleotide sequence: TGTGCCAGCAGCGCCAGGCTCCTAGCGATCACAGATACGCAGTATTTT. The whole variable domain, filled in from reference TRBV5-4 and TRBJ2-3, reads ETGVTQSPTHLIKTRGQQVTLRCSSQSGHNTVSWYQQALGQGPQFIFQYYREEENGRGNFPPRFSGLQFPNYSSELNVNALELDDSALYLCASSARLLAITDTQYFGPGTRLTVL.

The chain employs TRBV3-1 and TRBJ1-5, with a tentative D call TRBD1 (5 bases). Germline CDR1 and CDR2: LGHDT and YNNKEL (reference sequence). The CDR3 runs to 15 residues. With 0 bases removed from V and 4 bases from J, the gap between germline ends came to 10 bases. The CDR3 here is CASSQDGGKNQPQHF. CDR3 nucleotides: TGTGCCAGCAGCCAAGATGGGGGGAAAAATCAGCCCCAGCATTTT.

This chain links TRBV11-1 with TRBJ1-2; maybe TRBD1 (5 bases). Germline V CDR1 and CDR2: SGHAT, FQDESV (reference sequence). This CDR3 region has 15 residues. The ends were cut back, 8 bases at V and 2 bases at J, with 18 bases in the middle. Here the CDR3 DNA reads TGTGCCAGCGCCAGGGATGGAGGGATCAACTATGGCTACACCTTC. Residues: CASARDGGINYGYTF.